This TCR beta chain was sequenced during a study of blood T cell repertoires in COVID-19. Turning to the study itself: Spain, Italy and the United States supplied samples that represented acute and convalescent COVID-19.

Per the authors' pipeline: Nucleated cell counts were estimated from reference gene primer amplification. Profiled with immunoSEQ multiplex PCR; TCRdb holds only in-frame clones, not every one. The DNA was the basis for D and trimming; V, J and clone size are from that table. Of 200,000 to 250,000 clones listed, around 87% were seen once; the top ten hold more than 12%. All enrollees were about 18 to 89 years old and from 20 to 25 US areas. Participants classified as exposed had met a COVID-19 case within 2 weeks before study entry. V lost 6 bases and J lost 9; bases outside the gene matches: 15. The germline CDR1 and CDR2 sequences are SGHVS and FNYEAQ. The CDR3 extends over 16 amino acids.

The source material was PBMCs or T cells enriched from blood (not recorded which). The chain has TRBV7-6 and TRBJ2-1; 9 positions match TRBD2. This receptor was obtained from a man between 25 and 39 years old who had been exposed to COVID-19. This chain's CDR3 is CASSSLNSGGPIEQFF. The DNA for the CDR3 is TGTGCCAGCAGTTCACTTAATAGCGGGGGCCCTATTGAGCAGTTCTTC.